Following are 14 T cell receptor beta chains from one sample sequenced in a study of blood T cell repertoires in COVID-19. This table comes from immunoSEQ multiplex PCR, and its TCRdb copy is limited to in-frame clones, with some not included. The sample lists about 200,000 clones, 65% to 90% occurring once. Sequencing used PBMCs or T cells enriched from blood (not recorded which). The receptor source for this set is an older woman with acute COVID-19.

This chain uses TRBV6-5 with TRBJ1-2; D unclear. This CDR3 region has 14 residues. Germline CDR1 reads MNHEY; CDR2 reads SVGAGI. The V gene lost 11 bases and the J gene lost 4 bases, with 20 bases spanning the gap. CDR3 amino acids: CAATPEAALYGYTF. The CDR3 DNA reads TGTGCCGCTACCCCCGAGGCAGCCCTCTATGGCTACACCTTC.

This clone was observed a single time. The gene calls are TRBV5-1 and TRBJ2-3, with 9 bases lining up with TRBD2. The CDR3 loop spans 13 amino acids. Germline loops: CDR1 SGHRS, CDR2 YFSETQ. The junction had 3 bases not matched to a gene; V was cut back by 5 bases and J by 5 bases. CDR3 in amino acids: CASRGLAGDTQYF. For the CDR3, the DNA is TGCGCCAGCAGGGGACTAGCCGGAGATACGCAGTATTTT.

The chain couples TRBV7-9 to TRBJ2-4; 7 bases are a match to TRBD1. Trimming took 7 bases from V and 0 from J; bases not matched to a gene: 18. This CDR3 has 19 residues. From germline, CDR1 is SEHNR and CDR2 FQNEAQ (reference sequence). The CDR3 region is CASIHYGTAPSLAKNIQYF. CDR3 DNA: TGTGCCAGCATCCACTACGGGACAGCCCCATCTCTAGCCAAAAACATTCAGTACTTC.

The CDR3 here is CAWSHRDRGSYGYTF. CDR3 nucleotide sequence: TGTGCCTGGAGTCACCGGGACAGGGGATCCTATGGCTACACCTTC. The chain employs TRBV30 and TRBJ1-2; 10 bases are shared with TRBD1. In germline, CDR1 is GTSNPN, CDR2 SVGIG (reference sequence). With V trimmed by 2 bases and J by 4 bases, 7 bases remained unmatched. CDR3 length equals 15 residues. Variable domain in full (rest from reference TRBV30 and TRBJ1-2): SQTIHQWPATLVQPVGSPLSLECTVEGTSNPNLYWYRQAAGRGLQLLFYSVGIGQISSEVPQNLSASRPQDRQFILSSKKLLLSDSGFYLCAWSHRDRGSYGYTFGSGTRLTVV.

The sample holds a few counts of this clone. The gene calls are TRBV3-1 (or the pseudogene TRBV3-2) and TRBJ1-1; D remains unclear. V was pared by 1 base and J by 11 bases, with 17 bases between. CDR3 length: 14 residues. Germline loops: CDR1 LGHDT, CDR2 YNNKEL (reference sequence). The CDR3 region is CASSQGYSASGAFF. CDR3 sequence (DNA): TGTGCCAGCAGCCAAGGGTATTCAGCCTCGGGGGCTTTCTTT.

V is TRBV21-1 and J is TRBJ2-7; the table's TRBD2 call for D was not verified on the DNA. TRBV21-1 is reported as a pseudogene. The CDR3 runs 13 residues. As DNA, the CDR3 is TGTGCCAGCAGCAAAGTTCCGGGGTGCGAGCAGTACGTC. It translates to CASSKVPGCEQYV.

This chain connects TRBV5-1 to TRBJ2-7; 10 bases align to TRBD2. Germline CDR1 is SGHRS and CDR2 is YFSETQ. The junction had 10 bases not matched to a gene; V was cut back by 0 bases and J by 4 bases. The CDR3 runs 17 residues. CDR3 coding DNA: TGCGCCAGCAGCTTGGCCGTTCTAGCGGGAGTGGTGTACGAGCAGTACTTC. It yields the protein CASSLAVLAGVVYEQYF.

J is TRBJ1-1 and V is TRBV6-5; perhaps TRBD1 as D (5 bases). Germline-derived CDR1 and CDR2 are MNHEY and SVGAGI. The CDR3 length is 13 residues. V was cut by 2 bases and J by 4 bases, with 8 bases left in between. In DNA, the CDR3 is TGTGCCAGCAGTTACGGGGGGGGCACTGAAGCTTTCTTT. It translates to CASSYGGGTEAFF.

V is TRBV18 and J is TRBJ1-6; a weak D match, TRBD1 (6 bases). The germline gives CDR1 KGHSH, CDR2 LQKENI. The CDR3 loop spans 14 amino acids. Trimming cost V 6 bases and J 6 bases, with 12 bases left between them. CDR3 sequence reads: CASSSQGFNSPLHF. The CDR3 DNA reads as TGTGCCAGCTCTTCACAGGGATTTAATTCACCCCTCCACTTT.

The chain couples TRBV4-3 to TRBJ1-2; D is perhaps TRBD1 (5 bases). This CDR3 contains 15 residues. Germline CDR1 reads LGHNA; CDR2 reads YSLEER. Trimming left V 0 bases short and J 3 bases short, with 11 bases between. DNA for the CDR3: TGCGCCAGCAGCCAAGATATACAGGCTCACTATGGCTACACCTTC. This translates into CASSQDIQAHYGYTF.

V is TRBV24-1 and J is TRBJ2-3, with a tentative D call TRBD2 (6 bases). Germline CDR1 reads KGHDR; CDR2 reads SFDVKD. The CDR3 sequence is 14 residues long. Trimming left V 5 bases short and J 4 bases short, with 12 bases between. As DNA, the CDR3 is TGTGCCACCAGTGGGCGGGACTGGGCAGATACGCAGTATTTT. It yields the protein CATSGRDWADTQYF.

V is TRBV19 and J is TRBJ1-5; D gene uncertain. Looked up from germline, CDR1 is LNHDA and CDR2 is SQIVND (reference sequence). This CDR3 is built from 15 residues. V gave up 4 bases and J gave up 3 bases, with 13 bases separating them. CDR3 residues: CASSTQTGINQPQHF. In DNA form, the CDR3 reads TGTGCCAGTAGTACCCAGACGGGGATCAATCAGCCCCAGCATTTT.

The chain couples TRBV19 to TRBJ1-2; D is unclear. Germline lookup yields CDR1 LNHDA and CDR2 SQIVND (reference sequence). V was pared by 4 bases and J by 4 bases, with 22 bases between. The CDR3 has 17 amino acids. CDR3 sequence reads: CASSTLGKAGLTYGYTF. As DNA, the CDR3 is TGTGCCAGTAGTACACTCGGCAAGGCAGGATTAACCTATGGCTACACCTTC.

The rearrangement joins TRBV5-5 to TRBJ1-1; D is unclear. The germline CDR1 and CDR2 sequences are SGHKS and YYEKEE (reference sequence). V lost 0 bases and J 3 bases, leaving 9 bases between the germline ends. This CDR3 spans 14 amino acids. In DNA, the CDR3 is TGTGCCAGCAGCTTGGAAGCGCGAGACACTGAAGCTTTCTTT. Protein product: CASSLEARDTEAFF.